This T cell receptor (beta chain) was profiled in a study of CD8 T cells in Susac syndrome. The RNA input was about 0.5 to 1 ug, and it was reverse transcribed with random hexamers. TCRdb recomputed calls from the immunoSEQ multiplex PCR reads with MiXCR, one row per CDR3 protein. The sample lists about 200,000 distinct CDR3 sequences, 85% to 95% occurring once. The CDR3 is made up of 13 amino acids. The V and J ends lost 0 bases and 4 bases respectively, with 6 bases between them. Germline assignment: CDR1 SGDLS and CDR2 YYNGEE. This chain links TRBV9 with TRBJ2-3; D is ambiguous. Sequenced: CD4+ T cells from PBMCs. This TCR came from a human donor in good health. The CDR3 here is CASSVAPADTQYF. The CDR3 DNA reads TGTGCCAGCAGCGTAGCCCCGGCAGATACGCAGTATTTT.